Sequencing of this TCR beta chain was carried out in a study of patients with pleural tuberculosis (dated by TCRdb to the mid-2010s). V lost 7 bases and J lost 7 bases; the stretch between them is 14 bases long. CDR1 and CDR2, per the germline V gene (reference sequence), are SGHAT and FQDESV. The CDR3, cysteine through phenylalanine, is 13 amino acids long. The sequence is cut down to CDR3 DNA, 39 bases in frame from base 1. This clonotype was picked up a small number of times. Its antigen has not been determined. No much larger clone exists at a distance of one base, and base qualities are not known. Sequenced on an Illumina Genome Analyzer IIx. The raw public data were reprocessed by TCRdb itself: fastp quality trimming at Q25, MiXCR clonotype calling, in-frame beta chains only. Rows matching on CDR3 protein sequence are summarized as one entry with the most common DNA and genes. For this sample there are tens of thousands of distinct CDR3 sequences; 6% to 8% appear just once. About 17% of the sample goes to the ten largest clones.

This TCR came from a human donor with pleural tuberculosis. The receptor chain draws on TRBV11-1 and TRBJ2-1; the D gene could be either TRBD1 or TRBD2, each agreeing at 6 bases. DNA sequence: TGTGCCAGCACCCGAGAGGGGGGTAATGAGCAGTTCTTC. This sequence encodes CASTREGGNEQFF.